The present TCR beta chain was sequenced within a study of cytomegalovirus exposure and HLA in healthy donors. The CDR3 sequence is 18 residues long. Trimming left V 1 base short and J 3 bases short, with 19 bases between. Germline CDR1 LGHNA, CDR2 YNFKEQ. TCRdb's copy holds only in-frame clones and misses some; the assay was immunoSEQ multiplex PCR. The repertoire has 120,000 or so clones, approximately 91% of them found once; the top ten carry about 4.5%. Concerning this clone: As yet, its antigen is unknown.

The study's findings and limits: While the bulk of TCR sequences proved rare, some public TCRs turned up in many donors.

This sequence originates from a young man in good health and CMV-seropositive. Sequencing input: PBMCs. The chain couples TRBV4-2 to TRBJ2-1; tentatively, D is TRBD1 (5 bases). This CDR3 reads CASSQGPPEGASYNEQFF. CDR3 DNA: TGTGCCAGCAGCCAAGGCCCCCCGGAAGGGGCTAGCTACAATGAGCAGTTCTTC.